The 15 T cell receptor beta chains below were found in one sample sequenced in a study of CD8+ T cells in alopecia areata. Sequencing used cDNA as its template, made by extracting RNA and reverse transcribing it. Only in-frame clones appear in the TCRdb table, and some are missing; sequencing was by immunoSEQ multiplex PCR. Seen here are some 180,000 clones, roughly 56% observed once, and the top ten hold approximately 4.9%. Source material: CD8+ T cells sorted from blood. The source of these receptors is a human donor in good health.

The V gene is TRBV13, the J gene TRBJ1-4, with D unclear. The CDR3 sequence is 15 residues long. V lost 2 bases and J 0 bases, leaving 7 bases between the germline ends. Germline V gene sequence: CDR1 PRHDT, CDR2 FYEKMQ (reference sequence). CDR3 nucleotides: TGTGCCAGCAGCTTAAAGACTGCAACTAATGAAAAACTGTTTTTT. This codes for CASSLKTATNEKLFF.

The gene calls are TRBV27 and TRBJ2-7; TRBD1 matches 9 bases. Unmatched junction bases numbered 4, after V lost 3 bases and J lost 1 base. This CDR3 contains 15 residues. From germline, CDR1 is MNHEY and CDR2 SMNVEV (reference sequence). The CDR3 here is CASSLGTGFSYEQYF. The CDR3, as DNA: TGTGCCAGCAGTTTGGGGACAGGGTTTTCCTACGAGCAGTACTTC.

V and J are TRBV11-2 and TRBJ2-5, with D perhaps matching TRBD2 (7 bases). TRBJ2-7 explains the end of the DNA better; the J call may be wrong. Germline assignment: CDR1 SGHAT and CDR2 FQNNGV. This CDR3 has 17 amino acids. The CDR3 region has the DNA TGTGCCAGCAGCTTAGGGTCGGGGGGCCTCTTCTCCTACGAGCAGTACTTC. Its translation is CASSLGSGGLFSYEQYF.

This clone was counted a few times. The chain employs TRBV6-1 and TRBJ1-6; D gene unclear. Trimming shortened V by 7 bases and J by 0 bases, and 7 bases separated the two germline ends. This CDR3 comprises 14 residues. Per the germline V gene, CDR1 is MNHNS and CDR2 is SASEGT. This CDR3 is CASMAGSYNSPLHF. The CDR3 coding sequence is TGTGCCAGCATGGCAGGCTCCTATAATTCACCCCTCCACTTT.

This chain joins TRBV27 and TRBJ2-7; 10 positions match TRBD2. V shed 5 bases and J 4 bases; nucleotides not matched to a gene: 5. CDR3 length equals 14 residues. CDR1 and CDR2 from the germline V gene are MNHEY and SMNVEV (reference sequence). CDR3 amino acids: CASSILAGGYEQYF. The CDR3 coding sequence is TGTGCCAGCAGTATTTTAGCGGGGGGATACGAGCAGTACTTC.

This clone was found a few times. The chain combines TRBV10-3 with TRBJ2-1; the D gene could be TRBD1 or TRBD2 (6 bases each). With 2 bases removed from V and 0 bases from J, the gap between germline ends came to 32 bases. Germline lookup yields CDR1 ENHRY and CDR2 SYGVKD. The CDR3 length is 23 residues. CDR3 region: CAISEPLEPGGDGPSSSYNEQFF. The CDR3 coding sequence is TGTGCCATCAGTGAGCCCCTCGAGCCCGGGGGCGACGGTCCATCGAGCTCCTACAATGAGCAGTTCTTC.

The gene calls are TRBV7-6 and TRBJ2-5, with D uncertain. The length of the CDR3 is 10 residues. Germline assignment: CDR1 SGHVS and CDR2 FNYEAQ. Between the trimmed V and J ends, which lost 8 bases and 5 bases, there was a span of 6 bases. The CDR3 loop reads CASLGETQYF. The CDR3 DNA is TGTGCCAGCCTGGGGGAGACCCAGTACTTC.

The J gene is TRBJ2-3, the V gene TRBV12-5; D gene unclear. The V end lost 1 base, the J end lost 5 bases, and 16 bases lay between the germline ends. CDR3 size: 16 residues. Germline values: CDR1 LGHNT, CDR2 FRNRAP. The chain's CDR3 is CASGLGGSNQGDTQYF. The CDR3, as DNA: TGTGCTAGTGGTTTGGGAGGTTCCAATCAAGGAGATACGCAGTATTTT.

CDR3 protein: CASSWSRARNEQFF. CDR3 DNA: TGTGCCAGCAGTTGGTCCCGGGCCCGAAATGAGCAGTTCTTC. The genes are TRBV6-5 and TRBJ2-1, with D unresolved. The CDR3 consists of 14 residues. Germline V lookup: CDR1 MNHEY, CDR2 SVGAGI. V was shortened by 4 bases and J by 7 bases, with 14 bases between the two germline ends.

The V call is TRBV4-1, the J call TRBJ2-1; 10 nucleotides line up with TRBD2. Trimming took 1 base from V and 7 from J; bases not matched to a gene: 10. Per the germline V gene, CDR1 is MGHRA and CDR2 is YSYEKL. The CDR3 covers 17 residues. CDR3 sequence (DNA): TGCGCCAGCAGCCAAGGGACTAGCGGACCGATGACAAATGAGCAGTTCTTC. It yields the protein CASSQGTSGPMTNEQFF.

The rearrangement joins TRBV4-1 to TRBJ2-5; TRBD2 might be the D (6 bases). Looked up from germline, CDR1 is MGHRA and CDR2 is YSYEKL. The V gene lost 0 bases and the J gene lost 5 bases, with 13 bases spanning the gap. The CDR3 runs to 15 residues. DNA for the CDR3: TGCGCCAGCAGCCAAGATGGGACTGGGACGGAGACCCAGTACTTC. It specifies CASSQDGTGTETQYF.

The CDR3 spells CASSLSSGGLYGYTF. DNA of the CDR3: TGTGCCAGCAGTTTATCTTCTGGAGGGCTCTATGGCTACACCTTC. The chain is built from TRBV27 and TRBJ1-2; D not resolved. Trimming cost V 0 bases and J 4 bases, with 12 bases left between them. The CDR3 totals 15 residues. Germline V gene lookup returns CDR1 MNHEY and CDR2 SMNVEV (reference sequence).

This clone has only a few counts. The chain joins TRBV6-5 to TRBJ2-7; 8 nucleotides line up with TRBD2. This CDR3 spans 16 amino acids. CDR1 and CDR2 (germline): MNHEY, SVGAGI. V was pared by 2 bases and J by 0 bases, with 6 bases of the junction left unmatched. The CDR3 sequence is CASSYQPAGGSYEQYF. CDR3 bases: TGTGCCAGCAGTTACCAGCCGGCGGGGGGCTCCTACGAGCAGTACTTC.

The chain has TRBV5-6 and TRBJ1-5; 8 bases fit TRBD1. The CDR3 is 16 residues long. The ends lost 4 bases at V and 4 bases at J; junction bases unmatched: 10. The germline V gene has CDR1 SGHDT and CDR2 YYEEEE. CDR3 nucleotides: TGTGCCAGCAGCCCTGGAGGGACAGGCTGGAATCAGCCCCAGCATTTT. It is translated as CASSPGGTGWNQPQHF. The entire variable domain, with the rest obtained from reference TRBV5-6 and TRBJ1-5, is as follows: DAGVTQSPTHLIKTRGQQVTLRCSPKSGHDTVSWYQQALGQGPQFIFQYYEEEERQRGNFPDRFSGHQFPNYSSELNVNALLLGDSALYLCASSPGGTGWNQPQHFGDGTRLSIL.

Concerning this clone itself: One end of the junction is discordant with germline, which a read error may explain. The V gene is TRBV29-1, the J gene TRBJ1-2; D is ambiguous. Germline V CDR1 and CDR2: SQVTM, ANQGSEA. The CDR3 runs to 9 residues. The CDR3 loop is CSVGGSKPF. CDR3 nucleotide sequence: TGCAGCGTTGGCGGGTCGAAACCCTTC.